Presented here are 32 T cell receptor beta chains from one specimen sequenced in a study of T cell repertoires in ileal Crohn's disease. The time point here: neoterminal ileum biopsy at postoperative endoscopy, about 6 months after surgery. The repertoire was sequenced with immunoSEQ multiplex PCR; TCRdb's copy has only in-frame clones and lacks some. This sample has 13,000 or so clones; around two thirds occur once, and the top ten carry over 7%. The sequenced sample consisted of ileal tissue. The receptors were sampled from an adult with Crohn's disease.

J is TRBJ2-5 and V is TRBV5-1, with TRBD1 identical over 7 bases. Germline lookup yields CDR1 SGHRS and CDR2 YFSETQ. The CDR3 is 16 amino acids. Losses at the gene ends were 0 bases for V and 1 base for J; bases not matched to a gene: 6. CDR3 sequence: CASSLDPGTAQETQYF. The CDR3 nucleotides are TGCGCCAGCAGCTTGGACCCGGGGACAGCCCAAGAGACCCAGTACTTC.

The V and J genes are TRBV19 and TRBJ1-6, with no clear D. Germline V CDR1 and CDR2: LNHDA, SQIVND (reference sequence). CDR3 length: 16 amino acids. Trimming left V 8 bases short and J 1 base short, with 15 bases between. DNA for the CDR3: TGTGCCAGTCAACAGACCGTCGGATCCTATAATTCACCCCTCCACTTT. This encodes CASQQTVGSYNSPLHF. Complete variable domain (other parts from reference TRBV19 and TRBJ1-6): DGGITQSPKYLFRKEGQNVTLSCEQNLNHDAMYWYRQDPGQGLRLIYYSQIVNDFQKGDIAEGYSVSREKKESFPLTVTSAQKNPTAFYLCASQQTVGSYNSPLHFGNGTRLTVT.

Concerning this clone itself: This sample also contains other DNA sequences that code for the same CDR3. V is TRBV7-9 and J is TRBJ1-5; 10 bases align to TRBD1. V lost 3 bases to trimming and J lost 0 bases; unmatched junction nucleotides: 8. The CDR3 covers 18 residues. Germline V CDR1 and CDR2: SEHNR, FQNEAQ (reference sequence). The DNA of the CDR3 is TGTGCCAGCAGCTTGGCCCCGGGACAGGGGTATAGCAATCAGCCCCAGCATTTT. As protein: CASSLAPGQGYSNQPQHF.

The V and J genes are TRBV11-1 and TRBJ2-4; 7 positions match TRBD1. Germline V gene lookup returns CDR1 SGHAT and CDR2 FQDESV (reference sequence). This CDR3 comprises 13 residues. V lost 5 bases and J lost 7; bases outside the gene matches: 5. The CDR3 region has the DNA TGTGCCAGCAGCCCCACAGGGGTGAACATTCAGTACTTC. This codes for CASSPTGVNIQYF. Together with reference TRBV11-1 and TRBJ2-4, the CDR3 gives the full variable domain: EAEVAQSPRYKITEKSQAVAFWCDPISGHATLYWYRQILGQGPELLVQFQDESVVDDSQLPKDRFSAERLKGVDSTLKIQPAELGDSAMYLCASSPTGVNIQYFGAGTRLSVL.

This sequence joins TRBV6-5 and TRBJ1-2; weak D call: TRBD1 (6 bases). This CDR3 contains 13 residues. The V end lost 3 bases, the J end lost 6 bases, and 11 bases lay between the germline ends. Germline CDR1 MNHEY, CDR2 SVGAGI. CDR3 nucleotide sequence: TGTGCCAGCAGTTATCTCCAGGGGAATGGCTACACCTTC. Translating it yields CASSYLQGNGYTF.

The gene calls are TRBV9 and TRBJ2-7, with D perhaps TRBD2 (7 bases). The CDR3 sequence is 15 residues long. Germline V gives CDR1 SGDLS, CDR2 YYNGEE. V dropped 2 bases and J dropped 2 bases, with 14 bases sitting between them. This chain's CDR3 is CASSVYGGPAYEQYF. The CDR3 coding sequence is TGTGCCAGCAGCGTGTACGGGGGGCCCGCCTACGAGCAGTACTTC.

This sequence joins TRBV27 and TRBJ1-1; D not certain. The CDR3 extends over 16 amino acids. Per the germline V gene, CDR1 is MNHEY and CDR2 is SMNVEV (reference sequence). V lost 7 bases and J 1 base, leaving 19 bases between the germline ends. The CDR3 loop reads CASTPTLGRQNTEAFF. For the CDR3, the DNA is TGTGCCAGCACCCCAACCCTCGGCCGGCAGAACACTGAAGCTTTCTTT.

The chain employs TRBV29-1 and TRBJ2-7; 7 nucleotides match TRBD1. V trimming: 4 bases; J trimming: 6 bases; junction bases outside the gene matches: 12. The CDR3 runs 14 residues. The germline V gene encodes CDR1 SQVTM and CDR2 ANQGSEA. CDR3 DNA sequence: TGCAGCGTTGCTCCCCGACAGGGTTTGCGCGAGCAGTACTTC. Translation gives CSVAPRQGLREQYF.

In this sample, this clone turned up a few times. The chain's CDR3 is CASSKGAQGADTQYF. DNA of the CDR3: TGCGCCAGCAGCAAGGGGGCCCAAGGTGCAGATACGCAGTATTTT. The V gene is TRBV5-1, the J gene TRBJ2-3, with 7 bases lining up with TRBD1. Germline CDR1 is SGHRS and CDR2 is YFSETQ. The CDR3 totals 15 residues. V shed 4 bases and J 4 bases; nucleotides not matched to a gene: 9.

This clone was counted only a few times. The chain links TRBV6-1 to TRBJ2-7; maybe TRBD2 (6 bases). Germline values: CDR1 MNHNS, CDR2 SASEGT. The CDR3 extends over 14 amino acids. Between the trimmed V and J ends, which lost 4 bases and 0 bases, there was a span of 10 bases. In DNA, the CDR3 is TGTGCCAGCAGTGGACGGGGGAGCTCCTACGAGCAGTACTTC. Protein: CASSGRGSSYEQYF.

The chain links TRBV29-1 to TRBJ1-2, with a tentative D call TRBD1 (5 bases). The V end was cut by 1 base, the J end by 3 bases, with 24 bases between. This CDR3 comprises 18 residues. Germline CDR1 is SQVTM and CDR2 is ANQGSEA. CDR3 DNA sequence: TGCAGCGTTGAAGGGTTGGGTCCCGCAACAGGCTCCCACTATGGCTACACCTTC. This encodes CSVEGLGPATGSHYGYTF.

The chain is built from TRBV9 and TRBJ1-4; D ambiguous. Trimming stripped 0 bases from V and 4 bases from J, with 10 bases between. The CDR3 length is 15 residues. Looked up from germline, CDR1 is SGDLS and CDR2 is YYNGEE. DNA for the CDR3: TGTGCCAGCAGCGTAGGCTCAGTTTTTAATGAAAAACTGTTTTTT. This encodes CASSVGSVFNEKLFF. Drawing the rest from reference TRBV9 and TRBJ1-4, the complete variable domain is DSGVTQTPKHLITATGQRVTLRCSPRSGDLSVYWYQQSLDQGLQFLIQYYNGEERAKGNILERFSAQQFPDLHSELNLSSLELGDSALYFCASSVGSVFNEKLFFGSGTQLSVL.

This clone was seen more than once but under ten times. The CDR3 here is CASSLPSAGYTF. CDR3 coding DNA: TGCGCCAGCAGTCTCCCCAGTGCGGGCTACACCTTC. The rearrangement links TRBV23-1 to TRBJ1-2; D is unclear. TRBV23-1 is an ORF, and what it does is uncertain. The CDR3 has 12 residues. The V gene lost 4 bases and the J gene lost 8 bases, with 11 bases spanning the gap.

The V call is TRBV2, the J call TRBJ1-2, with 8 bases matching TRBD1. The CDR3 consists of 13 residues. The V segment lost 3 bases and the J segment 8 bases; nucleotides outside the gene matches: 5. CDR1 is SNHLY and CDR2 is FYNNEI in the germline V gene. The CDR3 reads CASSEGRGRGYTF. The CDR3 nucleotides read TGTGCCAGCAGTGAGGGCAGGGGGCGAGGCTACACCTTC.

V and J are TRBV19 and TRBJ1-1; the D gene is possibly TRBD1 (5 bases). Per the germline V gene, CDR1 is LNHDA and CDR2 is SQIVND (reference sequence). Trimming pared 5 bases from V and 4 bases from J, leaving 14 bases between. The length of the CDR3 is 14 residues. CDR3 in DNA: TGTGCCAGTAGTCCGCACCTTGGGGGCACTGAAGCTTTCTTT. Its translation is CASSPHLGGTEAFF.

The rearrangement links TRBV27 to TRBJ1-4; D is possibly TRBD1 (5 bases). This CDR3 is built from 14 residues. CDR1 and CDR2 (germline): MNHEY, SMNVEV (reference sequence). With 8 bases removed from V and 4 bases from J, the gap between germline ends came to 14 bases. As DNA, the CDR3 is TGTGCCAGCGGACATGGACATCTTAATGAAAAACTGTTTTTT. Protein: CASGHGHLNEKLFF.

The V call is TRBV7-3, the J call TRBJ1-3; the D gene is possibly TRBD1 (6 bases). The CDR3 loop spans 16 amino acids. V lost 5 bases and J lost 2, with 16 bases in between. Germline CDR1 reads SGHTA; CDR2 reads FQGTGA. The CDR3 DNA reads TGTGCCAGCAGCACCTCAGGACAGAGACCTGGAAACACCATATATTTT. Its translation is CASSTSGQRPGNTIYF.

This clone was detected only once. This rearrangement joins TRBV5-1 to TRBJ2-5; the match to TRBD2 covers 8 bases. Germline lookup yields CDR1 SGHRS and CDR2 YFSETQ. The CDR3 totals 14 residues. The ends lost 3 bases at V and 3 bases at J; junction bases unmatched: 4. CDR3: CASSWAGGKETQYF. DNA for the CDR3: TGCGCCAGCAGCTGGGCGGGGGGCAAAGAGACCCAGTACTTC.

This clone was observed once. In nucleotides, the CDR3 is TGTGCCAGCAGCTTTAGCGGCCAAGAGACCCAGTACTTC. Its protein is CASSFSGQETQYF. The chain carries TRBV14 and TRBJ2-5; D might be TRBD2 (6 bases). Trimming left V 5 bases short and J 1 base short, with 8 bases between. CDR3 length: 13 amino acids. Germline lookup yields CDR1 SGHDN and CDR2 FVKESK.

This clone has more than one count but fewer than ten. The V and J genes are TRBV10-2 and TRBJ2-3, with D possibly being TRBD2 (5 bases). Between the trimmed V and J ends, which lost 0 bases and 3 bases, there was a span of 7 bases. CDR1 is WSHSY and CDR2 is SAAADI in the germline V gene. This CDR3 comprises 14 residues. CDR3 sequence (DNA): TGCGCCAGCAGTGAGTCGACGGGGACAGATACGCAGTATTTT. The encoded protein is CASSESTGTDTQYF.

The V and J genes are TRBV9 and TRBJ1-3, with TRBD1 identical over 9 bases. CDR3 length: 18 amino acids. Germline V gives CDR1 SGDLS, CDR2 YYNGEE. V gave up 4 bases and J gave up 2 bases; unmatched junction bases: 13. The CDR3 here is CASSLSPGTGTTGNTIYF. DNA for the CDR3: TGTGCCAGCAGCCTCAGTCCCGGGACAGGGACGACTGGAAACACCATATATTTT.

As for this clone: With a much larger clone just one base away, this may be a read error. At the DNA level, this CDR3 is encoded by other sequences in the same sample as well. The rearrangement links TRBV18 to TRBJ2-7, with 7 bases that match TRBD1. The J segment lost 4 bases and the V segment lost 6 bases, leaving 3 bases of the junction unmatched. CDR1 and CDR2 from the germline V gene are KGHSH and LQKENI. This CDR3 contains 12 residues. CDR3 region: CASSSQGYEQYF. The CDR3 DNA reads as TGTGCCAGCTCGTCACAGGGGTACGAGCAGTACTTC.

V gene TRBV5-1 combines with J gene TRBJ1-1; D is perhaps TRBD1 (5 bases). CDR1 SGHRS and CDR2 YFSETQ come from the germline V gene. The CDR3 length is 16 residues. The V and J ends lost 3 bases and 0 bases respectively, with 15 bases between them. Here the CDR3 DNA reads TGCGCCAGCAGCTGGGGCAGTAGCACTATGAACACTGAAGCTTTCTTT. Amino acids: CASSWGSSTMNTEAFF.

The V and J genes are TRBV11-2 and TRBJ2-5; D is ambiguous. This CDR3 has 11 amino acids. Trimming took 5 bases from V and 2 from J, leaving 3 bases between them. From germline, CDR1 is SGHAT and CDR2 FQNNGV. Here the CDR3 reads CASSPQETQYF. The CDR3 DNA reads as TGTGCCAGCAGCCCTCAAGAGACCCAGTACTTC.

This chain uses TRBV5-4 with TRBJ1-2; D unresolved. This CDR3 region has 15 residues. Trimming removed 0 bases at V and 0 bases at J, with 9 bases between. Germline V gene lookup returns CDR1 SGHNT and CDR2 YYREEE (reference sequence). CDR3 in DNA: TGTGCCAGCAGCTTGGCCTCAGGTACTAACTATGGCTACACCTTC. This encodes CASSLASGTNYGYTF.

The chain recombines TRBV30 with TRBJ1-2, with unresolved D. The CDR3 is 11 amino acids. The germline V gene encodes CDR1 GTSNPN and CDR2 SVGIG (reference sequence). Trimming removed 5 bases at V and 8 bases at J, with 12 bases between. CDR3 DNA sequence: TGTGCCTGGGAACTTTCGGGAGGCTACACCTTC. Protein: CAWELSGGYTF.

The chain links TRBV28 to TRBJ1-2; D call uncertain. Trimming shortened V by 5 bases and J by 2 bases, and 6 bases separated the two germline ends. This CDR3 has 12 residues. Germline lookup yields CDR1 MDHEN and CDR2 SYDVKM. This chain's CDR3 is CASSISNYGYTF. CDR3 nucleotide sequence: TGTGCCAGCAGTATTTCGAACTATGGCTACACCTTC.

The V call is TRBV28, the J call TRBJ2-3; 9 nucleotides agree with TRBD2. The trim removed 4 bases at V and 7 bases at J, leaving 12 bases unmatched. This CDR3 region has 16 residues. Germline V gene lookup returns CDR1 MDHEN and CDR2 SYDVKM. The CDR3 nucleotides are TGTGCCAGCAGTTCCCCAGGTAGCGGGGGCGATCATACGCAGTATTTT. Encoded protein: CASSSPGSGGDHTQYF.

This sequence joins TRBV5-1 and TRBJ1-4; D is unclear. This CDR3 has 15 amino acids. Trimming shortened V by 0 bases and J by 8 bases, and 14 bases separated the two germline ends. In germline, CDR1 is SGHRS, CDR2 YFSETQ. The CDR3 nucleotides read TGCGCCAGCAGCTTGGGGGCCGGGCCCGGGGAAAAACTGTTTTTT. It specifies CASSLGAGPGEKLFF.

This clone was detected only once. DNA for the CDR3: TGTGCCAGCAGCTTACGGTGGTCGGACTATGGCTACACCTTC. Its protein product is CASSLRWSDYGYTF. The J gene is TRBJ1-2, the V gene TRBV5-5; no firm D call. CDR3 length: 14 residues. Germline values: CDR1 SGHKS, CDR2 YYEKEE (reference sequence). V shed 2 bases and J shed 3 bases, with 11 bases lying between them.

This clone was detected a few times. The chain employs TRBV6-1 and TRBJ2-3; unclear D gene. V lost 2 bases and J lost 8, with 17 bases in between. This CDR3 has 15 amino acids. Germline CDR1 and CDR2: MNHNS and SASEGT. As DNA, the CDR3 is TGTGCCAGCAGTGAATCTGGGGTTGGGCAAGCTACGCAGTATTTT. Residues: CASSESGVGQATQYF.

DNA for the CDR3: TGTGCCAGCAGCTTAGCGGGGACAGGGGAGAACACTGAAGCTTTCTTT. Amino acids: CASSLAGTGENTEAFF. J is TRBJ1-1 and V is TRBV11-2; 10 nucleotides align to TRBD1. Germline-derived CDR1 and CDR2 are SGHAT and FQNNGV. Germline trimming cut 1 base from V and 1 base from J; bases unmatched to any gene: 3. The CDR3 is made up of 16 amino acids.